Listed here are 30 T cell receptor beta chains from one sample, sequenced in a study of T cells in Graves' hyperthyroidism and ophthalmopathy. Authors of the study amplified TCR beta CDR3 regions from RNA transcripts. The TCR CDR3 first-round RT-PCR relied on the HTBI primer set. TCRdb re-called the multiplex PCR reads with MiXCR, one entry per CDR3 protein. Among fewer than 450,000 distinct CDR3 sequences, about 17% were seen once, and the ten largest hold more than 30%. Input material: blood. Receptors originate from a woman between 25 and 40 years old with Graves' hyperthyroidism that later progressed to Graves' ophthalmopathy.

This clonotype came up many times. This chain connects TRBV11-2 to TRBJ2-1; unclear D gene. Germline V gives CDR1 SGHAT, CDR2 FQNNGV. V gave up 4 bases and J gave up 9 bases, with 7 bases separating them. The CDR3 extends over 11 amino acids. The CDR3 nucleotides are TGTGCCAGCAGCTGGGCCGGTGAGCAGTTCTTC. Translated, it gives CASSWAGEQFF.

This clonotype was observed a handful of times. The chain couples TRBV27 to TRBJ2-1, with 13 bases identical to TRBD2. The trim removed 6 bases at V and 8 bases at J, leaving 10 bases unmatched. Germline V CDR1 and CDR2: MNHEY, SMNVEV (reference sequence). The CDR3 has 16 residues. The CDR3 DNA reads TGTGCCAGCAGCGATCGGACTAGCGGGAGTGGAGATGAGCAGTTCTTC. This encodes CASSDRTSGSGDEQFF.

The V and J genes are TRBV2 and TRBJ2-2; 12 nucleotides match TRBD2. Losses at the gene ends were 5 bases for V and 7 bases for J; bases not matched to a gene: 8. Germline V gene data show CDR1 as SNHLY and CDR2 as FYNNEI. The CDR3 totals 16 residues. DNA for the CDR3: TGTGCCAGCAGTTACGGACTAGCGGGACTCATCGGGGAGCTGTTTTTT. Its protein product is CASSYGLAGLIGELFF.

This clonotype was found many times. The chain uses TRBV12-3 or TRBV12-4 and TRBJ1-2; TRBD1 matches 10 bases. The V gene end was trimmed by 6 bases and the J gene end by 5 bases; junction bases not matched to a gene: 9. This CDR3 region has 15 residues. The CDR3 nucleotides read TGTGCCAGCAGCCTTCGACAGGGGGCTCTTTATGGCTACACCTTC. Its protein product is CASSLRQGALYGYTF.

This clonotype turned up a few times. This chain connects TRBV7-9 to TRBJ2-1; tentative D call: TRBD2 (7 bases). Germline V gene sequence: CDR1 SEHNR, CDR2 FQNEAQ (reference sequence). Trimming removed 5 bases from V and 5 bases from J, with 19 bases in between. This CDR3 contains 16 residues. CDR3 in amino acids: CASSPGGHQQDNEQFF. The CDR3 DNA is TGTGCCAGCAGCCCGGGGGGACACCAACAAGACAATGAGCAGTTCTTC. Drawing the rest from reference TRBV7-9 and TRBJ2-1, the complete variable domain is DTGVSQNPRHKITKRGQNVTFRCDPISEHNRLYWYRQTLGQGPEFLTYFQNEAQLEKSRLLSDRFSAERPKGSFSTLEIQRTEQGDSAMYLCASSPGGHQQDNEQFFGPGTRLTVL.

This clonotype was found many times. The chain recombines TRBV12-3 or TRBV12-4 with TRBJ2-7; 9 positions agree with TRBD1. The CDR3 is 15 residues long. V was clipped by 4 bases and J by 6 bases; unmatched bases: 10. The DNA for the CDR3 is TGTGCCAGCAGTTCCGGGACAGGGCTTCAAGGCGAGCAGTACTTC. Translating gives CASSSGTGLQGEQYF.

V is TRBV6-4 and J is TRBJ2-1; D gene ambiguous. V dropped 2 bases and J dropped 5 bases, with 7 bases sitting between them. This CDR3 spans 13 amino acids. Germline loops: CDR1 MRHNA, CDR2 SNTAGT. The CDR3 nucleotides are TGTGCCAGCAGTGACGGGCCAAACAATGAGCAGTTCTTC. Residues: CASSDGPNNEQFF.

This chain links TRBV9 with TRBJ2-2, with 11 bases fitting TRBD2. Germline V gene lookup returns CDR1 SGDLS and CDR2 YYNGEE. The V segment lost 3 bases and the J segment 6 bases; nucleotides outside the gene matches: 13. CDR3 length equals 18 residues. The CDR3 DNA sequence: TGTGCCAGCAGCGCCTCAAAGTTCACTAGCGGGAGACCCGGGGAGCTGTTTTTT. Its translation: CASSASKFTSGRPGELFF. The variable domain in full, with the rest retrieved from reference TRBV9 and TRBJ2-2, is DSGVTQTPKHLITATGQRVTLRCSPRSGDLSVYWYQQSLDQGLQFLIQYYNGEERAKGNILERFSAQQFPDLHSELNLSSLELGDSALYFCASSASKFTSGRPGELFFGEGSRLTVL.

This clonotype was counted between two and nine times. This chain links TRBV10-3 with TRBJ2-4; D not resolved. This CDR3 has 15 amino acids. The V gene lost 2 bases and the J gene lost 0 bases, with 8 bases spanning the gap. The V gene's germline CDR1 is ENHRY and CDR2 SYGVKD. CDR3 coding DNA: TGTGCCATCAGTGAGGGGTCACTAGCCAAAAACATTCAGTACTTC. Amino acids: CAISEGSLAKNIQYF.

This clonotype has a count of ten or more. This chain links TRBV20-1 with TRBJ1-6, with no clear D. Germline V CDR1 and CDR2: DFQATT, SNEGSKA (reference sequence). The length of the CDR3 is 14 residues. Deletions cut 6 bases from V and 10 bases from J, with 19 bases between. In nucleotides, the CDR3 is TGCAGTGCGTCCGGTGCCCAAAGGCGGTCACCCCTCCACTTT. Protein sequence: CSASGAQRRSPLHF.

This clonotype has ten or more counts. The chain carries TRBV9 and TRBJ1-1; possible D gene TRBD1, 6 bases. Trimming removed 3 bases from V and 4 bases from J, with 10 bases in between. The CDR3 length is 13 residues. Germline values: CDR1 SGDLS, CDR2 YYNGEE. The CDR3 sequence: CASSEGVRTEAFF. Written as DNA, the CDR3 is TGTGCCAGCAGCGAGGGGGTACGCACTGAAGCTTTCTTT.

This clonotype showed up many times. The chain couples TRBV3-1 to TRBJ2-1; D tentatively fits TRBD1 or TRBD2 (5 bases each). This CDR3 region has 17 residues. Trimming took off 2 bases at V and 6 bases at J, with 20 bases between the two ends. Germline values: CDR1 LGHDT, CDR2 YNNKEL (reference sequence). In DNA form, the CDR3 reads TGTGCCAGCAGCCAACCCCACTTTGAGGGGCAAGGCAATGAGCAGTTCTTC. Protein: CASSQPHFEGQGNEQFF.

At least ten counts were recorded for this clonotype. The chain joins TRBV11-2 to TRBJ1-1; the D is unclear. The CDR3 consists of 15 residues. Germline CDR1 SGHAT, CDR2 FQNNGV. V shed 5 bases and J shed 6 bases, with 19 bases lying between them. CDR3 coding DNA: TGTGCCAGCAGCGTGCGACCGGGATCCATCGCTGAAGCTTTCTTT. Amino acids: CASSVRPGSIAEAFF. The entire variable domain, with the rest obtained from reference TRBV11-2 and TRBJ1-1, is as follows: EAGVAQSPRYKIIEKRQSVAFWCNPISGHATLYWYQQILGQGPKLLIQFQNNGVVDDSQLPKDRFSAERLKGVDSTLKIQPAKLEDSAVYLCASSVRPGSIAEAFFGQGTRLTVV.

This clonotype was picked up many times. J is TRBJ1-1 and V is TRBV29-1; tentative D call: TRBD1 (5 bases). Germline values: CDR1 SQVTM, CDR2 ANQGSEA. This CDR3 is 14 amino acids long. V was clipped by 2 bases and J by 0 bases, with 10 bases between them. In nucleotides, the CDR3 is TGCAGCGTTGAACGACAGTCCATGAACACTGAAGCTTTCTTT. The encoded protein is CSVERQSMNTEAFF.

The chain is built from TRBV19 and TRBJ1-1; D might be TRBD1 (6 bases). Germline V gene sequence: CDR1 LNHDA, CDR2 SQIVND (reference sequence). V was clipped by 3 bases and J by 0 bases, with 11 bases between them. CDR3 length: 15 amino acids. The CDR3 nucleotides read TGTGCCAGTAGTATGCGGGGGGCGATGAACACTGAAGCTTTCTTT. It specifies CASSMRGAMNTEAFF. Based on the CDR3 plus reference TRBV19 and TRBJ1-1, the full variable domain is DGGITQSPKYLFRKEGQNVTLSCEQNLNHDAMYWYRQDPGQGLRLIYYSQIVNDFQKGDIAEGYSVSREKKESFPLTVTSAQKNPTAFYLCASSMRGAMNTEAFFGQGTRLTVV.

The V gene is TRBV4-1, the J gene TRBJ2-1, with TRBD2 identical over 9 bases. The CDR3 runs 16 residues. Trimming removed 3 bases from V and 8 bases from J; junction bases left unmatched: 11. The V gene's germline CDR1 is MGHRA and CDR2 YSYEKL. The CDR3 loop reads CASSHLGASGVHEQFF. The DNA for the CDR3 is TGCGCCAGCAGCCATCTGGGGGCTAGCGGGGTGCATGAGCAGTTCTTC.

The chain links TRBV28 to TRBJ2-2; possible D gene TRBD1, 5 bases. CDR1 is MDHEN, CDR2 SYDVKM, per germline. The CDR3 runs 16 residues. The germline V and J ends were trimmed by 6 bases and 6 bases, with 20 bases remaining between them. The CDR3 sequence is CASSPSQGWGPGELFF. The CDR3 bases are TGTGCCAGCAGCCCCTCCCAGGGTTGGGGTCCCGGGGAGCTGTTTTTT.

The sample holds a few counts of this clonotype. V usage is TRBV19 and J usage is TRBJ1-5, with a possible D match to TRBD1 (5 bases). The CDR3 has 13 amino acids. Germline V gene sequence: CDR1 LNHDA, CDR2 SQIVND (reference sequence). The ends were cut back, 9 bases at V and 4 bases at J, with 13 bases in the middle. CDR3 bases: TGTGCCAGCCTAACAGGTCGGAATCAGCCCCAGCATTTT. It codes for CASLTGRNQPQHF.

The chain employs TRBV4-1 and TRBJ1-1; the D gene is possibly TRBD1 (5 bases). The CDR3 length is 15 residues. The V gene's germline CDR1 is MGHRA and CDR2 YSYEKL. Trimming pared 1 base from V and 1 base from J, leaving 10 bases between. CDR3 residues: CASSQGGPKNTEAFF. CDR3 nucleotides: TGCGCCAGCAGCCAAGGGGGCCCCAAGAACACTGAAGCTTTCTTT.

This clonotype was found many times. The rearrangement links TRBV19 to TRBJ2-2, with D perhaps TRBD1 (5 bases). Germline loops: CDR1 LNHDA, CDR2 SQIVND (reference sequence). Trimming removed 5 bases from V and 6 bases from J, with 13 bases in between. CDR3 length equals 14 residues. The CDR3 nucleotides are TGTGCCAGTAGTTTCAGAACAGGATCCGGGGAGCTGTTTTTT. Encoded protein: CASSFRTGSGELFF.

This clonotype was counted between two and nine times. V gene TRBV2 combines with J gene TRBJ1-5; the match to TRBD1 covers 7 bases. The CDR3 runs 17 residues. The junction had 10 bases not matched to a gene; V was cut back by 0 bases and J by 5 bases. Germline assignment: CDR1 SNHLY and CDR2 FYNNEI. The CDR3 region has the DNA TGTGCCAGCAGTGAAGCACTGACAGGGAGCCGGTATCAGCCCCAGCATTTT. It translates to CASSEALTGSRYQPQHF.

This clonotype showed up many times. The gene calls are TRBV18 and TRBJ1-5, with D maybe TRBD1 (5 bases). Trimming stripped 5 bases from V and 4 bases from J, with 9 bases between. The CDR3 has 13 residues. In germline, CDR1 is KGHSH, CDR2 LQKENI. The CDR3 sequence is CASSRTTNQPQHF. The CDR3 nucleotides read TGTGCCAGCTCAAGGACAACTAATCAGCCCCAGCATTTT.

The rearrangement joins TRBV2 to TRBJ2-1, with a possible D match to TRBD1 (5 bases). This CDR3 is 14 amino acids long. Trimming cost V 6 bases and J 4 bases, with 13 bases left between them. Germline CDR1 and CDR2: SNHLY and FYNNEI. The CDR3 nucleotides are TGTGCCAGCAGCCCCACCACAGGATACAATGAGCAGTTCTTC. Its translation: CASSPTTGYNEQFF. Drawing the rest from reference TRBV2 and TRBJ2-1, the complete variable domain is EPEVTQTPSHQVTQMGQEVILRCVPISNHLYFYWYRQILGQKVEFLVSFYNNEISEKSEIFDDQFSVERPDGSNFTLKIRSTKLEDSAMYFCASSPTTGYNEQFFGPGTRLTVL.

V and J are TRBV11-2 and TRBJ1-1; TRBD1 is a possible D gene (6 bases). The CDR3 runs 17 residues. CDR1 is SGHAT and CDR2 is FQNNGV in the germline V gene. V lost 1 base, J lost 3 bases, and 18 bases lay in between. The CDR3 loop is CASSLVMGGARDTEAFF. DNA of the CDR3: TGTGCCAGCAGCTTAGTTATGGGGGGCGCCAGGGACACTGAAGCTTTCTTT.

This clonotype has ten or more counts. The CDR3 nucleotides are TGCAGTGCTAGAGCTACGGGAGGGAGCGGGGAGCTGTTTTTT. Its protein product is CSARATGGSGELFF. V usage is TRBV20-1 and J usage is TRBJ2-2; 8 bases are a match to TRBD2. V lost 1 base, J lost 7 bases, and 5 bases stayed unmatched. CDR1 is DFQATT, CDR2 SNEGSKA, per germline (reference sequence). The CDR3 has 14 amino acids.

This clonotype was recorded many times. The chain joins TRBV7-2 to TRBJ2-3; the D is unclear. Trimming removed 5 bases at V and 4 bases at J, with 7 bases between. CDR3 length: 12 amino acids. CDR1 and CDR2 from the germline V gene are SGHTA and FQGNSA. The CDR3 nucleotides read TGTGCCAGCAGCACCCCCCCAGATACGCAGTATTTT. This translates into CASSTPPDTQYF.

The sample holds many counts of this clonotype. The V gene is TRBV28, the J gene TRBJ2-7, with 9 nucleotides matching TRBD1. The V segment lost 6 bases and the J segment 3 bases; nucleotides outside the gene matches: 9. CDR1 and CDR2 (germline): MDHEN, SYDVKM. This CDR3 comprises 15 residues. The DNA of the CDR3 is TGTGCCAGCAGGCTTGGGACAGGGATGTACTACGAGCAGTACTTC. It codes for CASRLGTGMYYEQYF.

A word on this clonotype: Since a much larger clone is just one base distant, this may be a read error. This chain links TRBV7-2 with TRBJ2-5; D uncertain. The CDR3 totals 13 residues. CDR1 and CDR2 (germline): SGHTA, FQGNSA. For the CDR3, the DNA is TGTGCCAGCAGCTTAGAAGGTTACGAGACCCAGCACTTC. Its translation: CASSLEGYETQHF. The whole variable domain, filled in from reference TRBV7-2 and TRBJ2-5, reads GAGVSQSPSNKVTEKGKDVELRCDPISGHTALYWYRQSLGQGLEFLIYFQGNSAPDKSGLPSDRFSAERTGGSVSTLTIQRTQQEDSAVYLCASSLEGYETQHFGPGTRLLVL.

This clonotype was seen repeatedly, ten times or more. CDR3 in amino acids: CASSPGPGTGSSSYEQYF. The CDR3 coding sequence is TGTGCCAGCTCACCCGGTCCCGGGACGGGTTCGAGCTCCTACGAGCAGTACTTC. The chain links TRBV18 to TRBJ2-7; D could derive from TRBD1 or TRBD2 (5 bases each). The ends were cut back, 3 bases at V and 0 bases at J, with 21 bases in the middle. The germline V gene has CDR1 KGHSH and CDR2 LQKENI. The CDR3 runs to 18 residues.

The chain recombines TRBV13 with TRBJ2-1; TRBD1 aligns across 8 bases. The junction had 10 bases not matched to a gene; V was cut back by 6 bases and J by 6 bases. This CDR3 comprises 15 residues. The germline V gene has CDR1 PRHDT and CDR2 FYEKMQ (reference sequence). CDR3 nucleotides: TGTGCCAGCAGTTTTCGGACAGGGAATTTCAATGAGCAGTTCTTC. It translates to CASSFRTGNFNEQFF. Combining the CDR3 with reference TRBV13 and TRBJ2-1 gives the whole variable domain AAGVIQSPRHLIKEKRETATLKCYPIPRHDTVYWYQQGPGQDPQFLISFYEKMQSDKGSIPDRFSAQQFSDYHSELNMSSLELGDSALYFCASSFRTGNFNEQFFGPGTRLTVL.